This TCR beta chain was sequenced in a study of cytomegalovirus exposure and HLA in healthy donors (dated by TCRdb to between 2016 and 2019). Study-level background: According to a later analysis, one platform produced both the roughly 110 validation repertoires and the approximately 670 repertoires of the first cohort. Along with the roughly 670-subject first cohort, a separate validation cohort of over a hundred different subjects was used. The aim of the study was to test whether cataloging public T cell receptors could identify signatures of past pathogen exposure. The study combined high-throughput TCR immunosequencing, statistical association of individual TCRs with disease status, and machine learning to predict cytomegalovirus infection status. Overall study outcomes, separate from this receptor: According to the authors, the approach could potentially be generalized to other disease states and immunological phenotypes. Across donors, most TCR sequences were observed very rarely, whereas some public TCRs were present in many individuals. Cytomegalovirus status was reported to be diagnosed by the classifier with high specificity and sensitivity in both the original and validation cohorts. A later analysis lacked HLA typing for the validation cohort, so it scored co-occurrence in that cohort across all 120 or so repertoires. In vitro tests confirmed that a few of the cytomegalovirus-associated TCR beta chains recognize cytomegalovirus antigens. Of the cluster scores, 85% to 95% were above 0 in a later analysis, which found that TCRs clustered in the first cohort also tended to co-occur in the 120 or so validation repertoires. In the study, some 160 TCR beta chains were listed as associated with cytomegalovirus.

The library was prepared using the immunoSEQ multiplex PCR assay. Regarding the original processing steps: To diagnose cytomegalovirus status from the catalog of TCR beta chain sequences, a statistical classification framework was built. TCRdb limited this immuneACCESS table to in-frame rearrangements with V and J called. A share of clones is missing; checked studies link under half to unresolved V genes, and the rest is unexplained. V and J calls and clone size are those listed in that table; D and trimming were worked out from the DNA. This sample comprises 78,000 or so clones, 90% to 97% of them detected only once. 1.6% of the sample belongs to the ten largest clones. CDR1 and CDR2 (MNHEY, SVGAGI) derive from the germline V gene. From the cysteine through the phenylalanine, the CDR3 covers 15 amino acids. Only the CDR3 part of the read is kept: 45 bases, read in frame from the first base. Germline trimming: 6 bases from V, 9 bases from J; junction bases outside gene matches: 10.

Donors formed part of the validation cohort, which comprised approximately 130 subjects and was distinct from the first cohort of several hundred subjects. To note about this clone: The antigen it recognizes is unknown. Per-nucleotide qualities are absent, and no much larger clonotype sits a single base away.

The sequenced material came from PBMCs. The chain is made from TRBV6-5 and TRBJ1-4; 10 bases in between match TRBD1. The receptor comes from a man in his late teens or twenties in good health and CMV-seropositive. The CDR3 amino acid sequence is: CASSNRDRGDQKLFF. The DNA sequence is given as TGTGCCAGCAGCAACCGGGACAGGGGCGATCAAAAACTGTTTTTT.